The 8 T cell receptor beta chains listed next were all sequenced from one sample in a study of CD8 T cells in Susac syndrome. cDNA came from about 0.5 to 1 ug RNA primed by random hexamers. TCRdb passed the immunoSEQ multiplex PCR reads through MiXCR, listing each CDR3 protein once. The sample lists 200,000 to 250,000 distinct CDR3 sequences; 92% were seen once. Material: CD8+ T cells from PBMCs. The source of these receptors is a human donor with multiple sclerosis.

The CDR3 DNA is TGTGCCAGCAGCTTACAGGGGGCGCTTGGAGAAAAACTGTTTTTT. Translation: CASSLQGALGEKLFF. This chain uses TRBV7-9 with TRBJ1-4; 8 positions agree with TRBD1. Germline CDR1 SEHNR, CDR2 FQNEAQ (reference sequence). There are 15 residues in the CDR3. Trimming took 2 bases from V and 8 from J; bases not matched to a gene: 7.

V gene TRBV19 combines with J gene TRBJ2-7, with D tentatively TRBD1 (6 bases). The germline V and J ends were trimmed by 9 bases and 2 bases, with 14 bases remaining between them. The length of the CDR3 is 13 residues. Germline CDR1 is LNHDA and CDR2 is SQIVND (reference sequence). CDR3 region: CASRDIGTYEQYF. The DNA for the CDR3 is TGTGCCAGCCGGGACATCGGAACCTACGAGCAGTACTTC.

In its sample, this clonotype was seen once. V usage is TRBV12-3 or TRBV12-4 and J usage is TRBJ2-2, with a possible D match to TRBD1 (6 bases). CDR3 length: 15 residues. The V and J ends lost 7 bases and 3 bases respectively, with 15 bases between them. This CDR3 reads CASTNQGRHTGELFF. The CDR3 DNA follows: TGTGCCAGCACCAACCAGGGGCGGCACACCGGGGAGCTGTTTTTT.

V gene TRBV4-3 combines with J gene TRBJ1-2, with 9 positions matching TRBD1. Germline CDR1 is LGHNA and CDR2 is YSLEER. The trim removed 0 bases at V and 2 bases at J, leaving 10 bases unmatched. The CDR3 length is 18 residues. The CDR3 loop is CASSQEMDRTGGNYGYTF. The CDR3 DNA sequence: TGCGCCAGCAGCCAAGAAATGGATAGAACAGGGGGCAACTATGGCTACACCTTC.

The chain recombines TRBV20-1 with TRBJ2-7; TRBD2 is a possible D gene (5 bases). V lost 0 bases and J 2 bases, leaving 11 bases between the germline ends. This CDR3 has 14 amino acids. The germline gives CDR1 DFQATT, CDR2 SNEGSKA (reference sequence). CDR3 region: CSARDGVRPYEQYF. The CDR3 DNA follows: TGCAGTGCTAGAGACGGGGTCAGACCCTACGAGCAGTACTTC.

The genes are TRBV9 and TRBJ1-1; perhaps TRBD1 as D (5 bases). CDR1 and CDR2 (germline): SGDLS, YYNGEE. CDR3 length: 12 residues. V lost 0 bases and J lost 6, with 6 bases in between. The CDR3 nucleotides are TGTGCCAGCAGCGTAGGAGGGGCTGAAGCTTTCTTT. Encoded protein: CASSVGGAEAFF.

This sequence joins TRBV7-9 and TRBJ2-7; D possibly uses TRBD1 or TRBD2 (5 bases each). Trimming removed 3 bases at V and 2 bases at J, with 11 bases between. CDR3 length: 14 amino acids. The V gene's germline CDR1 is SEHNR and CDR2 FQNEAQ (reference sequence). In DNA, the CDR3 is TGTGCCAGCAGCTTCCGGGACCGGCCCTACGAGCAGTACTTC. This encodes CASSFRDRPYEQYF.

The rearrangement links TRBV11-2 to TRBJ2-3; D possibly corresponds to TRBD1 (5 bases). V was clipped by 2 bases and J by 0 bases, with 24 bases between them. Germline values: CDR1 SGHAT, CDR2 FQNNGV. The CDR3 has 20 residues. CDR3 sequence reads: CASSLLYGATGRTSTDTQYF. The CDR3 DNA is TGTGCCAGCAGCTTATTATATGGGGCCACCGGACGGACCAGCACAGATACGCAGTATTTT.